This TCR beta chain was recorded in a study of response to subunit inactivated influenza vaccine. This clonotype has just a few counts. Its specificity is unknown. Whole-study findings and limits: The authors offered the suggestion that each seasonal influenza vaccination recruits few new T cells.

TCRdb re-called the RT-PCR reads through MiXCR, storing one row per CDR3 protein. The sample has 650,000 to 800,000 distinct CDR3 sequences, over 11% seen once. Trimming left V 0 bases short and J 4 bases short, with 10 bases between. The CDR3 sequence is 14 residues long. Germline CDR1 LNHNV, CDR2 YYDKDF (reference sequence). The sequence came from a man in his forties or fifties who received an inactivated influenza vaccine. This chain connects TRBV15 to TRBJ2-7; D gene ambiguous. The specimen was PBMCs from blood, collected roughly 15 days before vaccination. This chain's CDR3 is CATSRDLVGYEQYF. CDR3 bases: TGTGCCACCAGCAGAGATTTGGTGGGATACGAGCAGTACTTC.